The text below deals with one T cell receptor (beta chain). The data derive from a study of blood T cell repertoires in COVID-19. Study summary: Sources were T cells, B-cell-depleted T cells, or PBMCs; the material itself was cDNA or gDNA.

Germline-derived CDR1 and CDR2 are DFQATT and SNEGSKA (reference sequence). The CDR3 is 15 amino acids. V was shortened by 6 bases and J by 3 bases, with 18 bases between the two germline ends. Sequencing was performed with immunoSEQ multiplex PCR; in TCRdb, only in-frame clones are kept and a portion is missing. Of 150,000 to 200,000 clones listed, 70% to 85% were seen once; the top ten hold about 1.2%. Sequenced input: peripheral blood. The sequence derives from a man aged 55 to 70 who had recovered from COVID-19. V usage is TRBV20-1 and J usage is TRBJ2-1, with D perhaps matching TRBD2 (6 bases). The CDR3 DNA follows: TGCAGTGCCAGTGTGGAACGGGGGAGCTACAATGAGCAGTTCTTC. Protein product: CSASVERGSYNEQFF.